This T cell receptor (beta chain) is drawn from a study of blood T cells in healthy people across ages. Study-level points and caveats: In older individuals, TCR beta diversity per million T cells was lower, falling roughly linearly with age. When set beside aged donors, long-lived donors presented more naive CD4+ cells and higher diversity. With unsorted PBMCs, a conclusive comparison of naive versus antigen-experienced cells was not possible.

This clonotype was detected only a few times. Its antigen remains unidentified. Next came a second PCR, run for about 6 to 12 cycles, which used a sample-barcoded 5' primer along with a J-beta primer mix. The authors tagged each cDNA molecule using a template-switch adaptor with 12 random nucleotides. One entry per CDR3 protein results from TCRdb running MiXCR on the 5' RACE reads. The table lists around 1,500,000 distinct CDR3 sequences, approximately 40% of them singletons. Germline CDR1 reads LGHDT; CDR2 reads YNNKEL (reference sequence). CDR3 length equals 14 residues. V lost 0 bases, J lost 7 bases, and 10 bases lay in between.

Specimen: blood. This chain connects TRBV3-1 to TRBJ1-5; unclear D gene. The clonotype comes from a woman under 30 in good health. The CDR3 nucleotides read TGTGCCAGCAGCCAAGAACGGGGTAGGCAGCCCCAGCATTTT. As protein: CASSQERGRQPQHF.